The 19 T cell receptor beta chains presented below share a single source sample, sequenced in a study of cytomegalovirus exposure and HLA in healthy donors. This PCR relied on a set of 60 Vbeta primers and 13 Jbeta primers. The table came from immunoSEQ multiplex PCR; TCRdb's copy has only in-frame clones and leaves some out. Of fewer than 65,000 clones in the sample, about 76% were seen once. Sequencing was done on a sample of PBMCs. These receptor sequences come from a man aged 45-65 years in good health and CMV-seronegative.

The chain is built from TRBV9 and TRBJ1-3; D is possibly TRBD1 (6 bases). The germline V gene has CDR1 SGDLS and CDR2 YYNGEE. The CDR3 runs 15 residues. Deletions cut 0 bases from V and 2 bases from J, with 9 bases between. This chain's CDR3 is CASSVAGTTGNTIYF. The DNA of the CDR3 is TGTGCCAGCAGCGTAGCCGGGACAACTGGAAACACCATATATTTT.

The gene calls are TRBV7-9 and TRBJ1-1, with a tentative D call TRBD1 (5 bases). This CDR3 has 14 amino acids. V shed 3 bases and J shed 1 base, with 9 bases lying between them. CDR1 is SEHNR and CDR2 is FQNEAQ in the germline V gene (reference sequence). CDR3 residues: CASSLRQTNTEAFF. The CDR3 DNA follows: TGTGCCAGCAGCTTGCGACAGACGAACACTGAAGCTTTCTTT. The variable domain in full, with the rest retrieved from reference TRBV7-9 and TRBJ1-1, is DTGVSQNPRHKITKRGQNVTFRCDPISEHNRLYWYRQTLGQGPEFLTYFQNEAQLEKSRLLSDRFSAERPKGSFSTLEIQRTEQGDSAMYLCASSLRQTNTEAFFGQGTRLTVV.

The rearrangement joins TRBV19 to TRBJ1-5; D may be TRBD1 (6 bases). V lost 3 bases and J lost 2, with 11 bases in between. Germline lookup yields CDR1 LNHDA and CDR2 SQIVND (reference sequence). The CDR3 runs 15 residues. CDR3 loop: CASSIYRAGNQPQHF. In DNA form, the CDR3 reads TGTGCCAGTAGTATCTACAGGGCGGGCAATCAGCCCCAGCATTTT.

V usage is TRBV14 and J usage is TRBJ2-3, with D maybe TRBD1 (5 bases). V gave up 4 bases and J gave up 3 bases, with 17 bases separating them. The CDR3 loop spans 16 amino acids. Germline V gene sequence: CDR1 SGHDN, CDR2 FVKESK. DNA of the CDR3: TGTGCCAGCAGCCGATTGGGGCAGGGTCTTACAGATACGCAGTATTTT. Protein product: CASSRLGQGLTDTQYF.

A single count supports this clone. The chain links TRBV19 to TRBJ1-2, with D unclear. The CDR3 consists of 16 residues. Germline loops: CDR1 LNHDA, CDR2 SQIVND (reference sequence). The V gene lost 3 bases and the J gene lost 5 bases, with 19 bases spanning the gap. CDR3 sequence: CASSILGNARAYGYTF. The CDR3 DNA reads TGTGCCAGTAGTATTCTCGGGAACGCCCGGGCTTATGGCTACACCTTC.

This clone has just a few counts. V usage is TRBV19 and J usage is TRBJ2-2; D is possibly TRBD2 (5 bases). Germline CDR1 is LNHDA and CDR2 is SQIVND (reference sequence). V lost 5 bases and J lost 0, with 13 bases in between. The CDR3 totals 16 residues. CDR3 coding DNA: TGTGCCAGTAGTTCGGGGTCGCGAGCGAACACCGGGGAGCTGTTTTTT. This translates into CASSSGSRANTGELFF.

This chain uses TRBV7-8 with TRBJ1-5; D perhaps matches TRBD1 (5 bases). This CDR3 contains 15 residues. Germline CDR1 reads SGHVS; CDR2 reads FQNEAQ. Between the trimmed V and J ends, which lost 1 base and 5 bases, there was a span of 12 bases. The CDR3 region is CASSLEAGRYQPQHF. The DNA for the CDR3 is TGTGCCAGCAGCTTAGAGGCAGGGAGGTATCAGCCCCAGCATTTT.

CDR3 protein: CASSIKGQHYEQYF. As DNA, the CDR3 is TGTGCCAGTAGTATTAAGGGACAGCACTACGAGCAGTACTTC. J is TRBJ2-7 and V is TRBV19, with 7 bases matching TRBD1. Trimming cost V 3 bases and J 3 bases; bases outside gene matches: 5. Germline-derived CDR1 and CDR2 are LNHDA and SQIVND (reference sequence). This CDR3 has 14 residues. The complete variable domain, with remaining parts taken from reference TRBV19 and TRBJ2-7, reads DGGITQSPKYLFRKEGQNVTLSCEQNLNHDAMYWYRQDPGQGLRLIYYSQIVNDFQKGDIAEGYSVSREKKESFPLTVTSAQKNPTAFYLCASSIKGQHYEQYFGPGTRLTVT.

This clone was detected a few times. The chain uses TRBV19 and TRBJ2-3, with 12 nucleotides matching TRBD2. The germline gives CDR1 LNHDA, CDR2 SQIVND (reference sequence). The CDR3 sequence is 14 residues long. Trimming at V came to 5 bases and at J to 9 bases, leaving 6 bases not matched to a gene. CDR3 in DNA: TGTGCCAGTAGTTTACTAGCGGGGGGAGGCACGCAGTATTTT. It translates to CASSLLAGGGTQYF.

The V gene is TRBV6-1, the J gene TRBJ1-1; a possible D gene is TRBD1 (6 bases). The CDR3 has 14 residues. The germline V gene encodes CDR1 MNHNS and CDR2 SASEGT. V gave up 4 bases and J gave up 1 base, with 10 bases separating them. The CDR3 DNA sequence: TGTGCCAGCAGTGCAGGACAGCCGAACACTGAAGCTTTCTTT. Its translation is CASSAGQPNTEAFF.

The chain recombines TRBV5-1 with TRBJ2-1; 8 nucleotides align to TRBD2. Germline V gene sequence: CDR1 SGHRS, CDR2 YFSETQ. The CDR3 contains 18 residues. V trimming: 2 bases; J trimming: 1 base; junction bases outside the gene matches: 11. CDR3 DNA: TGCGCCAGCAGCTTCCGACCGAGCGGGGGTCGTTCCTACAATGAGCAGTTCTTC. This gives the protein CASSFRPSGGRSYNEQFF.

Here the CDR3 DNA reads TGTGCCAGCAGCGTAGGAGCAGGGAACTCTTCACCCCTCCACTTT. Its translation: CASSVGAGNSSPLHF. V usage is TRBV9 and J usage is TRBJ1-6; D might be TRBD1 (5 bases). The germline CDR1 and CDR2 sequences are SGDLS and YYNGEE. Trimming shortened V by 0 bases and J by 9 bases, and 13 bases separated the two germline ends. This CDR3 contains 15 residues.

The CDR3 sequence: CASVLPPVNYGYTF. The CDR3 DNA is TGTGCCAGTGTACTCCCCCCGGTGAACTATGGCTACACCTTC. The chain couples TRBV19 to TRBJ1-2; D is uncertain. V gave up 8 bases and J gave up 2 bases, with 15 bases separating them. Germline assignment: CDR1 LNHDA and CDR2 SQIVND (reference sequence). The CDR3 has 14 residues.

This sequence joins TRBV5-6 and TRBJ2-3; 7 positions agree with TRBD2. V was pared by 4 bases and J by 0 bases, with 11 bases of the junction left unmatched. The CDR3 sequence is 17 residues long. Germline V gives CDR1 SGHDT, CDR2 YYEEEE. The CDR3, as DNA: TGTGCCAGCAGCCCTTCCGGGCGGGGGATTAGCACAGATACGCAGTATTTT. This encodes CASSPSGRGISTDTQYF.

There are a few counts of this clone. The chain links TRBV9 to TRBJ2-7, with 8 bases matching TRBD1. The CDR3 sequence is 15 residues long. Germline CDR1 reads SGDLS; CDR2 reads YYNGEE. V was pared by 0 bases and J by 7 bases, with 9 bases of the junction left unmatched. The chain's CDR3 is CASSVGFQGAREQYF. CDR3 nucleotide sequence: TGTGCCAGCAGCGTAGGATTCCAGGGGGCGCGGGAGCAGTACTTC.

In regard to this clone: The junction differs from germline at one of its ends, possibly a read error. The chain recombines TRBV7-9 with TRBJ2-3; 8 nucleotides match TRBD2. This CDR3 spans 17 amino acids. CDR1 and CDR2 from the germline V gene are SEHNR and FQNEAQ (reference sequence). This CDR3 reads CSSSLARGTRSPDTQYF. The CDR3 nucleotides are TGTTCCAGCAGCTTAGCGCGTGGGACTAGGAGTCCAGATACGCAGTATTTT.

The chain is built from TRBV5-1 and TRBJ2-7; 8 positions match TRBD2. V trimming: 0 bases; J trimming: 1 base; junction bases outside the gene matches: 9. CDR1 and CDR2 (germline): SGHRS, YFSETQ. The CDR3 contains 17 residues. This CDR3 reads CASSLGGVVAGSYEQYF. The DNA for the CDR3 is TGCGCCAGCAGCTTGGGGGGGGTGGTAGCGGGGTCCTACGAGCAGTACTTC.

A word on this clone: Sequence at one end of the junction differs from germline and may be a read error. The genes are TRBV7-9 and TRBJ1-2, with D unresolved. Germline lookup yields CDR1 SEHNR and CDR2 FQNEAQ (reference sequence). The CDR3 sequence is 13 residues long. The CDR3 here is CSSSSGLLYGYTF. The CDR3 nucleotides read TGTTCCAGCAGCTCAGGACTGCTTTATGGCTACACCTTC.

J is TRBJ2-7 and V is TRBV30; D is unresolved. The V and J ends lost 2 bases and 2 bases respectively, with 13 bases between them. The CDR3 is made up of 14 amino acids. The V gene's germline CDR1 is GTSNPN and CDR2 SVGIG (reference sequence). The CDR3 loop is CAWSWAGSTYEQYF. The CDR3 coding sequence is TGTGCCTGGAGTTGGGCAGGATCGACCTACGAGCAGTACTTC.